The 16 T cell receptor beta chains below all came from one sample that was sequenced in a study of blood T cell repertoires in COVID-19. TCRdb's copy holds only in-frame clones and misses some; the assay was immunoSEQ multiplex PCR. In the table there are some 260,000 clones, 87% of which are singletons. Sample: PBMCs or T cells enriched from blood (not recorded which). These receptors originate from a woman aged 25 to 39 with acute COVID-19.

The CDR3 loop is CASSQDLRGRGNEQYF. For the CDR3, the DNA is TGCGCCAGCAGCCAAGATTTAAGGGGGAGAGGCAACGAGCAGTACTTC. The V gene is TRBV4-3, the J gene TRBJ2-7; D perhaps matches TRBD1 (6 bases). Trimming removed 0 bases from V and 5 bases from J, with 17 bases in between. This CDR3 comprises 16 residues. Germline loops: CDR1 LGHNA, CDR2 YSLEER.

This chain links TRBV2 with TRBJ1-1, with a tentative D call TRBD1 (5 bases). Germline CDR1 and CDR2: SNHLY and FYNNEI. The CDR3 has 14 residues. Trimming removed 8 bases at V and 3 bases at J, with 16 bases between. CDR3 sequence: CASQSQGRHTEAFF. The CDR3 nucleotides read TGTGCCAGCCAATCCCAGGGAAGGCACACTGAAGCTTTCTTT. Complete variable domain (other parts from reference TRBV2 and TRBJ1-1): EPEVTQTPSHQVTQMGQEVILRCVPISNHLYFYWYRQILGQKVEFLVSFYNNEISEKSEIFDDQFSVERPDGSNFTLKIRSTKLEDSAMYFCASQSQGRHTEAFFGQGTRLTVV.

The CDR3 DNA sequence: TGTGCCAGCACGTTCGGGGGGCCGGAAGGAAACACCATATATTTT. Its translation: CASTFGGPEGNTIYF. V gene TRBV28 combines with J gene TRBJ1-3; D may be TRBD1 (6 bases). This CDR3 comprises 15 residues. The germline V gene has CDR1 MDHEN and CDR2 SYDVKM. V dropped 7 bases and J dropped 4 bases, with 17 bases sitting between them.

The count of this clone is one. Because the CDR3's place on the DNA is in doubt, the DNA is left out and the CDR3 is given as listed by TCRdb. The gene calls are TRBV19 and TRBJ1-1; TRBD1, the D gene given by the table, was not confirmed from the DNA. The CDR3 contains 14 residues when both ends are counted. Germline V gene sequence: CDR1 LNHDA, CDR2 SQIVND (reference sequence). The CDR3: CASTSAGGNTEAFF.

The rearrangement uses TRBV7-9 and TRBJ2-2; maybe TRBD1 (6 bases). Trimming cost V 5 bases and J 1 base, with 11 bases left between them. CDR3 length equals 15 residues. The germline CDR1 and CDR2 sequences are SEHNR and FQNEAQ (reference sequence). The DNA for the CDR3 is TGTGCCAGCAGCCCAAGACAGGAGAACACCGGGGAGCTGTTTTTT. This gives the protein CASSPRQENTGELFF.

The chain links TRBV6-1 to TRBJ2-1, with TRBD1 identical over 10 bases. The V and J ends lost 4 bases and 7 bases, in that order; junction bases with no gene match: 13. CDR1 and CDR2 (germline): MNHNS, SASEGT. CDR3 length equals 17 residues. The chain's CDR3 is CASSARGGTGAANEQFF. The DNA for the CDR3 is TGTGCCAGCAGTGCCAGGGGGGGGACAGGGGCTGCAAATGAGCAGTTCTTC.

The rearrangement links TRBV14 to TRBJ1-2; 8 bases map to TRBD1. Per germline, CDR1 SGHDN and CDR2 FVKESK. The CDR3 contains 15 residues. V lost 4 bases, J lost 0 bases, and 4 bases stayed unmatched. CDR3 in amino acids: CASSPDRVANYGYTF. CDR3 in DNA: TGTGCCAGCAGCCCGGACAGGGTTGCTAACTATGGCTACACCTTC.

This clone appeared once. The chain carries TRBV5-1 and TRBJ2-2; D perhaps matches TRBD1 (6 bases). The CDR3 sequence is 16 residues long. The germline CDR1 and CDR2 sequences are SGHRS and YFSETQ. V shed 4 bases and J shed 1 base, with 14 bases lying between them. CDR3 bases: TGCGCCAGCAGCCTGGATGGGGGCAGGAACACCGGGGAGCTGTTTTTT. Protein product: CASSLDGGRNTGELFF.

The chain couples TRBV30 to TRBJ2-5, with TRBD2 as a possible D gene (5 bases). Germline CDR1 and CDR2: GTSNPN and SVGIG (reference sequence). CDR3 size: 13 residues. V was clipped by 1 base and J by 5 bases, with 11 bases between them. In nucleotides, the CDR3 is TGTGCCTGGAGTGGAAGGGAGCGGGAGACCCAGTACTTC. Translation gives CAWSGRERETQYF.

This chain uses TRBV28 with TRBJ1-6; D call uncertain. Germline loops: CDR1 MDHEN, CDR2 SYDVKM. The CDR3 covers 14 residues. V lost 7 bases, J lost 0 bases, and 7 bases lay in between. CDR3 region: CASITSSYNSPLHF. CDR3 coding DNA: TGTGCCAGCATCACCAGCTCCTATAATTCACCCCTCCACTTT.

The rearrangement uses TRBV28 and TRBJ1-1, with D unclear. Per the germline V gene, CDR1 is MDHEN and CDR2 is SYDVKM. This CDR3 is built from 13 residues. The V end lost 5 bases, the J end lost 0 bases, and 7 bases lay between the germline ends. The CDR3 protein is CASSERVNTEAFF. The DNA of the CDR3 is TGTGCCAGCAGTGAAAGAGTGAACACTGAAGCTTTCTTT.

The chain is built from TRBV2 and TRBJ1-2; 9 bases match TRBD1. This CDR3 region has 17 residues. The V gene end was trimmed by 6 bases and the J gene end by 4 bases; junction bases not matched to a gene: 15. The germline gives CDR1 SNHLY, CDR2 FYNNEI. The chain's CDR3 is CASRGGQGHERVYGYTF. The CDR3 DNA is TGTGCCAGCAGGGGGGGACAGGGACACGAGCGGGTCTATGGCTACACCTTC. The full variable domain, its missing parts supplied by reference TRBV2 and TRBJ1-2, is EPEVTQTPSHQVTQMGQEVILRCVPISNHLYFYWYRQILGQKVEFLVSFYNNEISEKSEIFDDQFSVERPDGSNFTLKIRSTKLEDSAMYFCASRGGQGHERVYGYTFGSGTRLTVV.

The chain is built from TRBV30 and TRBJ1-1; TRBD1 matches at 9 bases. The V gene end was trimmed by 5 bases and the J gene end by 1 base; junction bases not matched to a gene: 17. This CDR3 contains 18 residues. Germline V gives CDR1 GTSNPN, CDR2 SVGIG (reference sequence). The CDR3 nucleotides are TGTGCCTGGGGTATTATAACAGGGGGCGTAGGGGGGAACACTGAAGCTTTCTTT. Its protein product is CAWGIITGGVGGNTEAFF.

The chain has TRBV29-1 and TRBJ2-1; D uncertain. CDR3 length: 10 residues. Per germline, CDR1 SQVTM and CDR2 ANQGSEA. The ends were cut back, 7 bases at V and 6 bases at J, with 7 bases in the middle. CDR3 coding DNA: TGCAGCGGTAGCCTCAATGAGCAGTTCTTC. This sequence encodes CSGSLNEQFF.

This chain links TRBV28 with TRBJ2-1; 7 bases are a match to TRBD2. This CDR3 contains 14 residues. Germline assignment: CDR1 MDHEN and CDR2 SYDVKM. Germline trimming cut 10 bases from V and 1 base from J; bases unmatched to any gene: 7. The CDR3 loop reads CATGLAASYNEQFF. Written as DNA, the CDR3 is TGTGCCACCGGGCTAGCGGCTTCCTACAATGAGCAGTTCTTC.

The DNA for the CDR3 is TGTGCCAGTAGTATGAGTCAACCATCCTATGGCTACACCTTC. Translation: CASSMSQPSYGYTF. The rearrangement joins TRBV19 to TRBJ1-2, with unresolved D. The V and J ends lost 3 bases and 4 bases respectively, with 12 bases between them. The germline V gene encodes CDR1 LNHDA and CDR2 SQIVND (reference sequence). The CDR3 has 14 residues.